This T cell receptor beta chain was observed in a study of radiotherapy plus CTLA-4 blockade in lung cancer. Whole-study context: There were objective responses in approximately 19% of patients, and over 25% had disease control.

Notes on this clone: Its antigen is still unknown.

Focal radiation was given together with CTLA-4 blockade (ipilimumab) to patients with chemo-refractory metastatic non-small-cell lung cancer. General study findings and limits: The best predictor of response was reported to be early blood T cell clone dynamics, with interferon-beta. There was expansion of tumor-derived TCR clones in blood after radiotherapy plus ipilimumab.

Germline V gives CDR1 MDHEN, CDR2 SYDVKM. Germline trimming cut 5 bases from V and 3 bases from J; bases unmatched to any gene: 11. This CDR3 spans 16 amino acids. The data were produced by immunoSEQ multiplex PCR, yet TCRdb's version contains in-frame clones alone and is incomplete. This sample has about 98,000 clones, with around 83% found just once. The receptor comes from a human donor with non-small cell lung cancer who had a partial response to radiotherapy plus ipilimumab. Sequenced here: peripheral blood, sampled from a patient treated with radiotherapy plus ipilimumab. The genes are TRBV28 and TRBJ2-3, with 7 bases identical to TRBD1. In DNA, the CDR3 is TGTGCCAGCAGTCCCCGGACAGGAATAGGTACAGATACGCAGTATTTT. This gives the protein CASSPRTGIGTDTQYF.